This T cell receptor beta chain was profiled in a study of T cell responses to AZD1222 COVID-19 vaccine. Data came from immunoSEQ multiplex PCR; TCRdb stores just in-frame clones and leaves some out. This table has approximately 200,000 clones, around 92% appearing once. Study-level findings and limits: The donors showed a predominance of white British ancestry and of females, with possible underestimation of clonal diversity.

The V and J ends lost 0 bases and 4 bases, in that order; junction bases with no gene match: 3. Germline V gene lookup returns CDR1 SGHRS and CDR2 YFSETQ. This CDR3 has 16 residues. About this clone: Antigen: not known.

The sequence was collected from an adult in good health. The sequencing here drew on peripheral blood, taken on day 0 of AZD1222 vaccination. The chain has TRBV5-1 and TRBJ1-6; 8 bases agree with TRBD1. The CDR3 here is CASSLVGDRYNSPLHF. The CDR3 DNA is TGCGCCAGCAGCTTGGTCGGGGACAGGTATAATTCACCCCTCCACTTT.